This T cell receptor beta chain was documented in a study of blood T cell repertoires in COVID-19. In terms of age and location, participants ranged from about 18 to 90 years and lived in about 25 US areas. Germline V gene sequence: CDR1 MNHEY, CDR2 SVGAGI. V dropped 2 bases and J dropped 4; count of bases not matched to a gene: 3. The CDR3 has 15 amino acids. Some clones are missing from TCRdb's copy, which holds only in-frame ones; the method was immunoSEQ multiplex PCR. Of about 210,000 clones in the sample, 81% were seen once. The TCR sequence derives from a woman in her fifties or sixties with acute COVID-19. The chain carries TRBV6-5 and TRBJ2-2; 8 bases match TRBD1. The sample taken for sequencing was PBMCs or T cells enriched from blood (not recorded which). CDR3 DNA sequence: TGTGCCAGCAGTTACCAGGACAGGGCCACCGGGGAGCTGTTTTTT. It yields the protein CASSYQDRATGELFF.